Listed below are T cell receptor beta chains from one sample, sequenced in a study of cytomegalovirus exposure and HLA in healthy donors. TCRdb's copy holds only in-frame clones and misses some; the assay was immunoSEQ multiplex PCR. The sample's table shows about 30,000 clones. The sample was PBMCs. Every receptor here comes from a female donor in good health and CMV-seronegative. Both conserved end residues are part of each CDR3. Each record gives: D gene, V gene, J gene, CDR3 DNA, CDR3 protein. The D gene is left open where the match is weak.

>NA|TRBV5-4|TRBJ2-7
TGTGCCAGCAGCCAGGGGCAGGCGGTCATCGAGCAGTACTTC
CASSQGQAVIEQYF
>TRBD1|TRBV6-5|TRBJ1-2
TGTGCCAGCAGTTCAGGGACAGACGCTAACTATGGCTACACCTTC
CASSSGTDANYGYTF
>TRBD2|TRBV28|TRBJ2-3
TGTGCCAGCAGGCCCGGGACTAGAGGTACGCAGTATTTT
CASRPGTRGTQYF
>NA|TRBV2|TRBJ1-2
TGTGCCAGCAGTGAGAGACTGCACTATGGCTACACCTTC
CASSERLHYGYTF
>TRBD2|TRBV28|TRBJ2-7
TGTGCCAGCAGGCAGACTAGCGGGGGGTTTTACGAGCAGTACTTC
CASRQTSGGFYEQYF
>TRBD1|TRBV15|TRBJ2-1
TGTGCCACCAGCAGCCGGGACAGCTCCTACAATGAGCAGTTCTTC
CATSSRDSSYNEQFF
>NA|TRBV5-1|TRBJ2-5
TGCGCCAGCAGCCTTCGGACAGATCAAGAGACCCAGTACTTC
CASSLRTDQETQYF
>NA|TRBV19|TRBJ1-6
TGTGCCAGTAGTAACAGGCAACCGAGCTCCTATAATTCACCCCTCCACTTT
CASSNRQPSSYNSPLHF
>NA|TRBV5-1|TRBJ2-7
TGCGCCAGCAGCTTTCAGGGGTCCGGCTCCTACGAGCAGTACTTC
CASSFQGSGSYEQYF
>TRBD1|TRBV7-2|TRBJ2-7
TGTGCCAGCAGCTTAGAACAGGGGTTCTTCTACGAGCAGTACTTC
CASSLEQGFFYEQYF
>NA|TRBV28|TRBJ1-2
TGTGCCAGCAGTTACTCCCCGACAGGTACTGGGAGTGGCTACACCTTC
CASSYSPTGTGSGYTF
>NA|TRBV2|TRBJ1-5
TGTGCCAGCAAATTAGGGGAAAATCAGCCCCAGCATTTT
CASKLGENQPQHF
>NA|TRBV18|TRBJ1-5
TGTGCCAGCTCACCATCCCCAGCCGGGAGCAATCAGCCCCAGCATTTT
CASSPSPAGSNQPQHF
>NA|TRBV7-9|TRBJ1-1
TGTGCCAGCAGCCTTCAAAGGAATGCGGACACTGAAGCTTTCTTT
CASSLQRNADTEAFF
>NA|TRBV7-5|TRBJ2-1
TGTGCCAATACCGGGACAGTCGATGAGCAGTTCTTC
CANTGTVDEQFF
>NA|TRBV7-7|TRBJ1-5
TGTGCTAGCAGCTTAGACATCAATCAGCCCCAGCATTTT
CASSLDINQPQHF
>NA|TRBV2|TRBJ1-5
TGTGCCAGCAGTGACAGAAAACATCAGCCCCAGCATTTT
CASSDRKHQPQHF
>NA|TRBV6-5|TRBJ2-1
TGTGCCGGCACCGCACAGGGTTTAGGACCAAATGAGCAGTTCTTC
CAGTAQGLGPNEQFF
>TRBD1|TRBV19|TRBJ1-2
TGTGCCAGTAGTAAACACCGGGACAGCCCAAACTATGGCTACACCTTC
CASSKHRDSPNYGYTF
>TRBD1|TRBV27|TRBJ1-2
TGTGCCAGCAGTCCATCCCGGGACAGCGAACACTACACCTTC
CASSPSRDSEHYTF
>NA|TRBV5-1|TRBJ1-1
TGCGCCAGCAGCAACGGGGGGGGGTTAAAAACTGAAGCTTTCTTT
CASSNGGGLKTEAFF
>TRBD1|TRBV6-5|TRBJ1-1
TGTGCCAGCAGTTCGGGACAGGTGGGGTGGAACACTGAAGCTTTCTTT
CASSSGQVGWNTEAFF
>NA|TRBV7-8|TRBJ2-7
TGTGCCAGCAGCCCTGAGAGGATTGCCTACGAGCAGTACTTC
CASSPERIAYEQYF
>NA|TRBV7-9|TRBJ2-1
TGTGCCAGCAGCCTGGGCCGGCAGTCCAATGAGCAGTTCTTC
CASSLGRQSNEQFF
>NA|TRBV5-1|TRBJ1-1
TGCGCCAGCAGCTCAGGGGAGTTCACTGAAGCTTTCTTT
CASSSGEFTEAFF
>TRBD2|TRBV6-1|TRBJ2-5
TGTGCCAGCAGTGAGGTAGCGGGAAAAGAGACCCAGTACTTC
CASSEVAGKETQYF
>NA|TRBV12-5|TRBJ2-5
TGTGCTAGTGGTGCTAAGGGGGAGCATGGTAGGGAGACCCAGTACTTC
CASGAKGEHGRETQYF
>TRBD2|TRBV28|TRBJ2-4
TGTGCCAGCGGACTAGCGGGTTCGGCCAAAAACATTCAGTACTTC
CASGLAGSAKNIQYF
>NA|TRBV5-6|TRBJ2-7
TGTGCCAGCAGCTCCGGGGTTACAATTTACGAGCAGTACTTC
CASSSGVTIYEQYF
>NA|TRBV19|TRBJ1-5
TGTGCCAGTAGCCTCCACGACAGCACATCAGGGCAGCCCCAGCATTTT
CASSLHDSTSGQPQHF
>NA|TRBV9|TRBJ1-4
TGTGCCAGCAGTCGGACTGCAACTAATGAAAAACTGTTTTTT
CASSRTATNEKLFF
>TRBD1|TRBV2|TRBJ2-5
TGTGCCAGCAGACCCGACAGGGCGACTGGAGAGACCCAGTACTTC
CASRPDRATGETQYF
>TRBD1|TRBV19|TRBJ1-2
TGTGCCAGTAGTATGGACAGGATTAACTATGGCTACACCTTC
CASSMDRINYGYTF
>NA|TRBV28|TRBJ1-2
TGTGCCAGCAGTTTCGGGGGGCTACAAAATGGCTACACCTTC
CASSFGGLQNGYTF
>NA|TRBV19|TRBJ2-7
TGTGCCAGTAGTACCCGATCGGGTGTTGGCGAGCAGTACTTC
CASSTRSGVGEQYF
>NA|TRBV9|TRBJ1-1
TGTGCCAGCAGGGCTACAGCAACGGTTGAAGCTTTCTTT
CASRATATVEAFF
>TRBD1|TRBV6-6|TRBJ2-7
TGTGCCAGCAGTTATGACAGGGGGCAATCCTACGAGCAGTACTTC
CASSYDRGQSYEQYF
>TRBD1|TRBV5-1|TRBJ1-5
TGCGCCAGCAGATCAGGGACAGGGAACGGTCAGCCCCAGCATTTT
CASRSGTGNGQPQHF
>NA|TRBV9|TRBJ1-2
TGTGCCAGCAGCGTAGCTTCCGGGGGCTACACCTTC
CASSVASGGYTF
>TRBD1|TRBV28|TRBJ2-7
TGTGCCAGCAGTCCCACGGGACAGGGGAGCTCCTACGAGCAGTACTTC
CASSPTGQGSSYEQYF
>TRBD1|TRBV5-1|TRBJ1-2
TGCGCCAGCAGCTTGGACCCACAGGGGGCAACGGATGGCTACACCTTC
CASSLDPQGATDGYTF
>NA|TRBV21-1|TRBJ1-2
TGTGCCAGCAGCCCCAGGGGACAGCGCCTAAACTATGGCTACACCTTC
CASSPRGQRLNYGYTF
>TRBD1|TRBV6-6|TRBJ1-1
TGTGCCAGCAGCTATGGGACAGGGGTGAGGGCTGAAGCTTTCTTT
CASSYGTGVRAEAFF
>TRBD1|TRBV4-3|TRBJ1-2
TGCGCCAGCGTTACAGGGGGGTATGGCTACACCTTC
CASVTGGYGYTF